One and the same sample provided the 16 T cell receptor beta chains below, sequenced in a study of control samples from healthy donors and cancer patients. Measured with immunoSEQ multiplex PCR; TCRdb has only the in-frame clones, and not every one. Altogether about 51,000 clones are present, roughly nine tenths being singletons, with the ten largest covering 1.6%. The sequenced material came from PBMCs. The receptors come from a man aged 40-49 years with colorectal cancer.

V gene TRBV27 combines with J gene TRBJ2-1; 8 bases agree with TRBD2. The CDR3 extends over 13 amino acids. Unmatched junction bases numbered 8, after V lost 8 bases and J lost 8 bases. Germline assignment: CDR1 MNHEY and CDR2 SMNVEV (reference sequence). This CDR3 reads CASFARGGDEQFF. The CDR3 DNA sequence: TGTGCCAGCTTTGCCCGGGGGGGCGATGAGCAGTTCTTC.

This clone was seen just once. DNA of the CDR3: TGTGCCAGCAGCCAAGTTGGCAGGGGCCCGTACGAGCAGTACTTC. Residues: CASSQVGRGPYEQYF. The rearrangement uses TRBV3-1 (or the pseudogene TRBV3-2) and TRBJ2-7; D might be TRBD1 (6 bases). The CDR3 sequence is 15 residues long. Germline CDR1 reads LGHDT; CDR2 reads YNNKEL (reference sequence). Trimming shortened V by 1 base and J by 4 bases, and 14 bases separated the two germline ends.

This clone was observed a single time. The chain links TRBV4-3 to TRBJ2-7; no firm D call. V lost 0 bases and J lost 0, with 6 bases in between. Germline lookup yields CDR1 LGHNA and CDR2 YSLEER. The CDR3 has 14 amino acids. The DNA of the CDR3 is TGCGCCAGCAGCCAAGACACCTCCTCCTACGAGCAGTACTTC. Its translation: CASSQDTSSYEQYF.

This clone was picked up a small number of times. The chain has TRBV3-1 (or the pseudogene TRBV3-2) and TRBJ2-3; tentatively, D is TRBD2 (6 bases). Germline V gene lookup returns CDR1 LGHDT and CDR2 YNNKEL (reference sequence). The V gene lost 3 bases and the J gene lost 2 bases, with 18 bases spanning the gap. This CDR3 contains 17 residues. CDR3 amino acids: CASSHSLGGSITDTQYF. In nucleotides, the CDR3 is TGTGCCAGCAGCCACTCCCTTGGGGGGTCTATCACAGATACGCAGTATTTT.

This sequence joins TRBV6-5 and TRBJ1-2, with TRBD1 identical over 11 bases. CDR1 MNHEY and CDR2 SVGAGI come from the germline V gene. V lost 7 bases, J lost 7 bases, and 8 bases stayed unmatched. The CDR3 is 14 amino acids. The CDR3 DNA sequence: TGTGCCAGCAAATCGGGACAGGGGGAACCTGGCTACACCTTC. Translation: CASKSGQGEPGYTF.

The chain uses TRBV3-1 (or the pseudogene TRBV3-2) and TRBJ2-7; D not certain. The length of the CDR3 is 16 residues. Trimming removed 0 bases from V and 2 bases from J, with 14 bases in between. CDR1 is LGHDT and CDR2 is YNNKEL in the germline V gene (reference sequence). The CDR3 region is CASSQDRGVLAYEQYF. The CDR3 coding sequence is TGTGCCAGCAGCCAAGATCGAGGAGTATTGGCCTACGAGCAGTACTTC.

The chain recombines TRBV5-6 with TRBJ2-7, with D tentatively TRBD1 or TRBD2 (5 bases each). CDR1 SGHDT and CDR2 YYEEEE come from the germline V gene. The CDR3 loop spans 15 amino acids. V lost 4 bases and J lost 3, with 17 bases in between. CDR3 sequence reads: CASSGTTRRGYEQYF. The CDR3 region has the DNA TGTGCCAGCAGCGGGACGACCCGGAGAGGCTACGAGCAGTACTTC.

This chain joins TRBV27 and TRBJ1-1; TRBD1 is a possible D gene (5 bases). Trimming shortened V by 10 bases and J by 5 bases, and 14 bases separated the two germline ends. Germline values: CDR1 MNHEY, CDR2 SMNVEV (reference sequence). There are 12 residues in the CDR3. The CDR3 region is CATAGAGTEAFF. CDR3 DNA sequence: TGTGCCACCGCCGGGGCGGGGACTGAAGCTTTCTTT.

The V and J genes are TRBV11-2 and TRBJ1-1, with D maybe TRBD1 (5 bases). CDR1 SGHAT and CDR2 FQNNGV come from the germline V gene. The germline V and J ends were trimmed by 1 base and 9 bases, with 12 bases remaining between them. The CDR3 is 13 amino acids. CDR3 coding DNA: TGTGCCAGCAGCTTAGTGGGGGTAACTAAAGCTTTCTTT. This encodes CASSLVGVTKAFF.

This clone was observed once. The CDR3 spells CASSSGRKADTQYF. The CDR3 DNA reads as TGCGCCAGCAGTTCCGGACGCAAGGCAGATACGCAGTATTTT. The chain has TRBV10-1 and TRBJ2-3, with unresolved D. Trimming removed 5 bases at V and 4 bases at J, with 13 bases between. The CDR3 runs 14 residues. Germline V lookup: CDR1 WNHNN, CDR2 SYGVQD (reference sequence).

The V and J genes are TRBV7-9 and TRBJ2-1; D is unclear. Germline V gene data show CDR1 as SEHNR and CDR2 as FQNEAQ (reference sequence). The length of the CDR3 is 13 residues. Trimming shortened V by 0 bases and J by 7 bases, and 7 bases separated the two germline ends. The CDR3 nucleotides read TGTGCCAGCAGCTTAGCGGGATTAAATGAGCAGTTCTTC. This sequence encodes CASSLAGLNEQFF.

V usage is TRBV5-1 and J usage is TRBJ2-1; D might be TRBD2 (6 bases). CDR3 size: 13 residues. V lost 4 bases to trimming and J lost 9 bases, with 14 bases between them. Per the germline V gene, CDR1 is SGHRS and CDR2 is YFSETQ. The CDR3 spells CASSETSLVEQFF. DNA for the CDR3: TGCGCCAGCAGCGAGACTAGTTTAGTTGAGCAGTTCTTC.

The rearrangement joins TRBV27 to TRBJ2-5, with 9 positions matching TRBD1. CDR3 length equals 15 residues. V shed 3 bases, J shed 5 bases, and the junction held 7 bases outside the gene matches. The germline V gene encodes CDR1 MNHEY and CDR2 SMNVEV (reference sequence). The DNA of the CDR3 is TGTGCCAGCAGTTTGGGGACAGGGATTTGGGAGACCCAGTACTTC. This codes for CASSLGTGIWETQYF.

The chain combines TRBV27 with TRBJ2-7; no reliable D call. The CDR3 loop spans 13 amino acids. The germline CDR1 and CDR2 sequences are MNHEY and SMNVEV (reference sequence). The ends were cut back, 0 bases at V and 1 base at J, with 4 bases in the middle. The CDR3 DNA reads as TGTGCCAGCAGTTTATCAAGATCCTACGAGCAGTACTTC. Its protein product is CASSLSRSYEQYF.

This chain joins TRBV2 and TRBJ1-6; TRBD1 matches at 8 bases. V dropped 7 bases and J dropped 10; count of bases not matched to a gene: 12. Germline V gene lookup returns CDR1 SNHLY and CDR2 FYNNEI. This CDR3 is built from 15 residues. Here the CDR3 reads CASTQQWTGKSPLHF. In nucleotides, the CDR3 is TGTGCCAGCACCCAACAGTGGACAGGGAAATCACCCCTCCACTTT.

This chain uses TRBV27 with TRBJ2-3, with D tentatively TRBD1 (6 bases). The CDR3 runs to 12 residues. The V gene's germline CDR1 is MNHEY and CDR2 SMNVEV (reference sequence). V shed 8 bases and J shed 11 bases, with 17 bases lying between them. CDR3 bases: TGTGCCAGCTCTCGCACAGGGTTGGGGCAGTATTTT. The encoded protein is CASSRTGLGQYF.